This T cell receptor beta chain was documented in a study of spatial heterogeneity in lung cancer. Overall study context: Each unique TCR and UMI combination was seen more than ten times on average in raw reads. Findings of the study overall: At resection, ubiquitous expanded tumor TCRs appeared in blood more than at follow-up.

CDR1 is MNHEY and CDR2 is SVGAGI in the germline V gene. Germline trimming cut 2 bases from V and 3 bases from J; bases unmatched to any gene: 7. The CDR3 is 15 residues long. Noted time point: sample taken at primary tumor resection. Unsorted tumor, nontumor lung tissue or cryopreserved PBMC supplied the whole RNA. Donation came from roughly 72 patients with untreated early-stage non-small cell lung cancer. This clonotype came up many times. Its specificity is unknown. Each molecule of TCR cDNA was tagged with one unique molecular identifier. One entry per CDR3 protein, called by TCRdb with MiXCR from the 5' RACE reads. The sample has about 36,000 distinct CDR3 sequences, less than 5.5% seen once.

The rearrangement joins TRBV6-5 to TRBJ2-7, with TRBD1 matching over 7 bases. The sequencing here drew on PBMCs, taken at surgery. The sequence was collected from a female donor with early-stage non-small cell lung cancer. The CDR3 nucleotides read TGTGCCAGCAGTTACAGGGGGACAGCTTTCTACGAGCAGTACTTC. This encodes CASSYRGTAFYEQYF.